This entry features one TCR beta chain sequence. Its antigen is unidentified. This specimen belongs to a study of shared clonotypes between healthy human individuals. Study-level results: Across a handful of donors, naive CD4 shared roughly 5.1%, naive CD8 around 4%, memory CD4 roughly 2.4%, memory CD8 approximately 0.4%.

It was about 180 ng DNA, some 30,000 T cell genomes, that sorted-subset replicate PCRs used. The method was immunoSEQ multiplex PCR; TCRdb's version includes in-frame clones alone and lacks a portion of them. The sample holds about 340,000 clones, about 70% seen once. Germline assignment: CDR1 MNHEY and CDR2 SMNVEV (reference sequence). The CDR3 is 13 residues long. Deletions cut 5 bases from V and 4 bases from J, with 11 bases between. Sequenced input: memory CD4+ T cells sorted from blood. Subset described: CD45RA-negative fraction. The V gene is TRBV27, the J gene TRBJ1-2; D is unclear. This clonotype originated in a young man in good health. CDR3 bases: TGTGCCAGCAGTAAGAGCAAACTCTATGGCTACACCTTC. The encoded protein is CASSKSKLYGYTF.